This TCR beta chain was captured in a study of T cells in Graves' hyperthyroidism and ophthalmopathy. In its sample, this clonotype was seen many times. Amplified TCR beta CDR3 regions came from RNA transcripts. The TCR CDR3 was amplified in a first-round RT-PCR using the HTBI primer set. In TCRdb, the multiplex PCR reads were re-called with MiXCR into one record per CDR3 protein. Counted here are about 360,000 distinct CDR3 sequences, over 15% occurring once; the ten biggest clones make up roughly 3.5%. The CDR3 consists of 15 residues. V shed 5 bases, J shed 2 bases, and the junction held 12 bases outside the gene matches. Germline CDR1 SQVTM, CDR2 ANQGSEA.

The receptor comes from a woman aged 18-30 years with Graves' hyperthyroidism. The specimen sequenced was blood. The chain recombines TRBV29-1 with TRBJ2-7; 7 bases match TRBD1. Here the CDR3 DNA reads TGCAGCGTTCCCAGGCCGACAGGGCTCCCCTACGAGCAGTACTTC. This gives the protein CSVPRPTGLPYEQYF.